This T cell receptor (beta chain) is from a study of control samples from healthy donors and cancer patients. Method: immunoSEQ multiplex PCR; TCRdb's copy keeps in-frame clones and lacks some. The data contain around 130,000 clones, under 90% of them seen just once; the ten biggest clones take up over 6.5%. J lost 5 bases, V lost 1 base, and 4 bases had no gene match. The CDR3 loop spans 15 amino acids. Germline assignment: CDR1 LGHDT and CDR2 YNNKEL (reference sequence). The TCR sequence derives from a man in his forties or fifties with head and neck cancer. The sample comprised PBMCs. The V gene is TRBV3-1 (or the pseudogene TRBV3-2), the J gene TRBJ2-3, with 9 positions matching TRBD1. The DNA of the CDR3 is TGTGCCAGCAGCCAAGGGGACAGGGTGGAAGATACGCAGTATTTT. Translation: CASSQGDRVEDTQYF.